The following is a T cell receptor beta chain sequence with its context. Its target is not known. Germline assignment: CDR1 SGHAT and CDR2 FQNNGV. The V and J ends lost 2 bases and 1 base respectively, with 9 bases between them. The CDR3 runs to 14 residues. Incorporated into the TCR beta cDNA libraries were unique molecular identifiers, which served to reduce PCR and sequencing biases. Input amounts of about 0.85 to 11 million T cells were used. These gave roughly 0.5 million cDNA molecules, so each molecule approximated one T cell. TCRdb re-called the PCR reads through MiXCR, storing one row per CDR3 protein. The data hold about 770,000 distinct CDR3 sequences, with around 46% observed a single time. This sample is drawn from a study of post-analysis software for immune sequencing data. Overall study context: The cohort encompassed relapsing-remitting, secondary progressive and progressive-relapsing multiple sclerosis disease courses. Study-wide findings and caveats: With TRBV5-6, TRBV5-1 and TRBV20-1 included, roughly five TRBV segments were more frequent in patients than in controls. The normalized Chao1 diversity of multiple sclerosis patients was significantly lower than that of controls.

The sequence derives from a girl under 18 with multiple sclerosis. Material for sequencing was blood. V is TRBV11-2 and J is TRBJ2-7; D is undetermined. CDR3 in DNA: TGTGCCAGCAGCTTATTTCTCGGGTCCTACGAGCAGTACTTC. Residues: CASSLFLGSYEQYF.